This T cell receptor beta chain was observed in a study of control samples from healthy donors and cancer patients (dated by TCRdb to about 2020). V is reduced by 0 bases and J by 0 bases, leaving a spacing of 9 bases between them. CDR1 and CDR2 were assigned from the germline V gene (reference sequence) as SEHNR and FQNEAQ. The CDR3 contains 16 residues, cysteine and phenylalanine counted. Left in the record is the CDR3 DNA by itself, 48 bases read in frame from the first base. This clone turned up a few times. Its antigen has not been determined. The sample holds no much larger clone one base away, and base qualities are not on file. Libraries were made using the immunoSEQ multiplex PCR assay. TCRdb limited this immuneACCESS table to in-frame rearrangements with V and J called. A share of clones is missing; checked studies link under half to unresolved V genes, and the rest is unexplained. Counted in this sample were approximately 100,000 clones; 82% of them appeared once. The ten most abundant clones make up 2% to 2.5% of the sample.

Sequencing was performed on blood. The rearrangement joined TRBV7-9 to TRBJ2-1, with TRBD2 perhaps the D gene, on 5 matching bases. The receptor comes from a man in his sixties in good health. The CDR3: CASSLADWGSYNEQFF. In nucleotide form, the sequence is TGTGCCAGCAGCTTAGCGGACTGGGGCTCCTACAATGAGCAGTTCTTC.